A single sample is the source of the 25 T cell receptor delta chains below, sequenced in a study of Vδ1+ human thymocytes. Study conclusions and caveats: Thymic TRG and TRD repertoires appeared highly polyclonal, with Gaussian CDR3 length distributions.

RNA was extracted from the cells and then reverse transcribed. Multiplex PCR used pooled V-gene forward primers and a constant-region reverse primer to amplify CDR3s. TCRdb reran clone calling via CATT on the multiplex PCR reads. The sample has around 76,000 delta-chain clones, around 34% seen once. Their specific antigens are unknown. Material: Vdelta1+ gamma-delta thymocytes from the thymus. Subset of the sample: FACS-sorted CD3+ TCRalphabeta- TCRVdelta1+ TCRVdelta2- thymocytes. The source is a boy younger than two who had congenital heart surgery.

A remark on this clone: One end of the junction does not line up with germline, which may come from a read error. The chain couples TRDV1 to TRDJ1; D is tentatively TRDD2 or TRDD3 (5 bases each). Germline values: CDR1 TSWWSYY, CDR2 QGS. CDR3 length: 21 residues. The CDR3, as DNA: TGCGCTCTTGGGGTTATTCCCCTCCTAGTAGGTGGACCCCACTCGGTCGATAAACTCATCTTT. Its protein product is CALGVIPLLVGGPHSVDKLIF.

This clone turned up a few times. The V gene is TRDV1, the J gene TRDJ1; 10 positions agree with TRDD3. V trimming: 0 bases; J trimming: 0 bases; junction bases outside the gene matches: 25. The CDR3 consists of 24 residues. Germline values: CDR1 TSWWSYY, CDR2 QGS. CDR3 sequence reads: CALGELRHYAYWGIFPLHTDKLIF. In DNA form, the CDR3 reads TGTGCTCTTGGGGAACTTCGGCACTACGCTTACTGGGGGATTTTTCCCTTACACACCGATAAACTCATCTTT.

This chain uses TRDV1 with TRDJ1; TRDD3 matches 11 bases. V trimming: 0 bases; J trimming: 0 bases; junction bases outside the gene matches: 27. This CDR3 has 25 amino acids. Germline V CDR1 and CDR2: TSWWSYY, QGS. As DNA, the CDR3 is TGTGCTCTTGGGGAACTATTGCTTTCAGAGTATTCGCTGGGGGATACATTGGCGTACACCGATAAACTCATCTTT. This sequence encodes CALGELLLSEYSLGDTLAYTDKLIF.

The genes are TRDV1 and TRDJ1; 10 bases are shared with TRDD3. This CDR3 contains 20 residues. CDR1 and CDR2 (germline): TSWWSYY, QGS. The trim removed 6 bases at V and 2 bases at J, leaving 21 bases unmatched. The CDR3 sequence: CALGQPPSGTGGFTTDKLIF. Written as DNA, the CDR3 is TGTGCTCTTGGTCAACCTCCTTCCGGCACTGGGGGATTTACAACCGATAAACTCATCTTT.

This clone was seen only a few times. This chain uses TRDV1 with TRDJ1, with TRDD3 matching 8 bases. Germline V lookup: CDR1 TSWWSYY, CDR2 QGS. The CDR3 sequence is 21 residues long. The ends lost 2 bases at V and 0 bases at J; junction bases unmatched: 20. The CDR3 reads CALGEDVSKGGINPYTDKLIF. CDR3 nucleotide sequence: TGTGCTCTTGGGGAAGATGTCTCTAAGGGGGGGATAAACCCGTACACCGATAAACTCATCTTT.

The rearrangement joins TRDV1 to TRDJ2, with 12 nucleotides matching TRDD3. The CDR3 has 19 amino acids. Germline CDR1 TSWWSYY, CDR2 QGS. V shed 0 bases, J shed 8 bases, and the junction held 13 bases outside the gene matches. The CDR3 DNA follows: TGTGCTCTTGGGGAACTGGTCCTGGGGGATACGCGAACCGTCGCACAACTCTTCTTT. Translated: CALGELVLGDTRTVAQLFF.

A few counts support this clone. The chain uses TRDV1 and TRDJ1; D possibly corresponds to TRDD3 (6 bases). The CDR3 has 16 amino acids. V was clipped by 5 bases and J by 2 bases, with 18 bases between them. CDR1 is TSWWSYY and CDR2 is QGS in the germline V gene. The CDR3 nucleotides are TGTGCTCTTGGGCCCGGTGGGGGGACGAGGACCGATAAACTCATCTTT. It is translated as CALGPGGGTRTDKLIF.

The V and J genes are TRDV1 and TRDJ1; TRDD3 matches 10 bases. The CDR3 spans 17 residues. Germline lookup yields CDR1 TSWWSYY and CDR2 QGS. V was clipped by 2 bases and J by 5 bases; unmatched bases: 11. The DNA for the CDR3 is TGTGCTCTTGGGGAAAGAGCCACTACTGGGGGATTGGATAAACTCATCTTT. It yields the protein CALGERATTGGLDKLIF.

This clone turned up a few times. V gene TRDV1 combines with J gene TRDJ1, with a possible D match to TRDD2 (5 bases). CDR1 and CDR2 (germline): TSWWSYY, QGS. The CDR3 length is 15 residues. The V gene lost 0 bases and the J gene lost 11 bases, with 19 bases spanning the gap. CDR3 in amino acids: CALGELAVPTGHLIF. CDR3 sequence (DNA): TGTGCTCTTGGGGAACTAGCCGTCCCTACCGGGCACCTCATCTTT.

This clone was counted a few times. The V gene is TRDV2, the J gene TRDJ1, with a tentative D call TRDD2 (5 bases). Germline V CDR1 and CDR2: GEAIGNYY, EKD. This CDR3 is 17 amino acids long. With 0 bases removed from V and 0 bases from J, the gap between germline ends came to 16 bases. DNA of the CDR3: TGTGCCTGTGACACCTCTTCCGGAGACCTGTACACCGATAAACTCATCTTT. As protein: CACDTSSGDLYTDKLIF.

In this sample, this clone turned up a few times. The rearrangement joins TRDV1 to TRDJ1, with a weak D call TRDD3 (9 bases). V lost 1 base, J lost 0 bases, and 36 bases lay in between. The CDR3 has 24 residues. Germline loops: CDR1 TSWWSYY, CDR2 QGS. The CDR3 DNA sequence: TGTGCTCTTGGGGAACACGTATTGGCTTCCTACAAGGTCGCTGGGGGATCGTACACCGATAAACTCATCTTT. It codes for CALGEHVLASYKVAGGSYTDKLIF.

This clone came up a few times. The V gene is TRDV1, the J gene TRDJ1; 13 bases map to TRDD3. J gave up 1 base and V 1 base, and 18 bases lay outside the gene matches. The germline CDR1 and CDR2 sequences are TSWWSYY and QGS. The CDR3 has 22 amino acids. The DNA for the CDR3 is TGTGCTCTTGGGGAACGGGTCCTAATCGGGTCAACTGGGGGATACGTCACCGATAAACTCATCTTT. Its translation: CALGERVLIGSTGGYVTDKLIF.

This clone has a handful of counts. The chain links TRDV1 to TRDJ1; D gene unclear. Germline V gives CDR1 TSWWSYY, CDR2 QGS. This CDR3 is 17 amino acids long. V lost 5 bases and J 0 bases, leaving 19 bases between the germline ends. The CDR3 DNA reads TGTGCTCTTGGGAACAAACCCTGGCAGGTGTACACCGATAAACTCATCTTT. It codes for CALGNKPWQVYTDKLIF.

Concerning this clone itself: The sample carries other DNA sequences with the same CDR3. This rearrangement joins TRDV1 to TRDJ1; the match to TRDD3 covers 9 bases. The CDR3 consists of 20 residues. After removal of 1 base from V and 0 bases from J, the junction contained 15 bases not matched to a gene. Germline V gene sequence: CDR1 TSWWSYY, CDR2 QGS. The CDR3 sequence: CALGEPTFLGDASYTDKLIF. In DNA, the CDR3 is TGTGCTCTTGGGGAACCAACCTTCCTGGGGGATGCATCGTACACCGATAAACTCATCTTT.

V is TRDV1 and J is TRDJ1; 13 nucleotides match TRDD3. V dropped 6 bases and J dropped 2; count of bases not matched to a gene: 27. In germline, CDR1 is TSWWSYY, CDR2 QGS. There are 23 residues in the CDR3. CDR3: CALGQKGGTGGYAYLFATDKLIF. The CDR3 DNA follows: TGTGCTCTTGGTCAAAAGGGGGGTACTGGGGGATACGCGTATTTGTTTGCGACCGATAAACTCATCTTT.

This chain links TRDV2 with TRDJ1, with TRDD3 matching 9 bases. J gave up 3 bases and V 0 bases, and 7 bases lay outside the gene matches. The CDR3 is 16 residues long. Germline CDR1 and CDR2: GEAIGNYY and EKD. This CDR3 is CACDTPLWGIADKLIF. The DNA of the CDR3 is TGTGCCTGTGACACCCCCCTTTGGGGGATAGCCGATAAACTCATCTTT.

This clone has just a few counts. The rearrangement joins TRDV1 to TRDJ1; D is possibly TRDD1 (5 bases). The CDR3 covers 15 residues. The V and J ends lost 2 bases and 8 bases respectively, with 18 bases between them. Per germline, CDR1 TSWWSYY and CDR2 QGS. CDR3 DNA sequence: TGTGCTCTTGGGGAATATAGTGTCCCGGGAAGCAAACTCATCTTT. Its translation is CALGEYSVPGSKLIF.

This clone occurred a few times. V gene TRDV2 combines with J gene TRDJ1; 10 bases fit TRDD3. With 5 bases clipped from V and 2 bases from J, the junction kept 13 bases outside the gene matches. Germline-derived CDR1 and CDR2 are GEAIGNYY and EKD. The CDR3 is 17 residues long. The CDR3 bases are TGTGCCTGTGTTAAGTCCTGGGGGATAGGAGGGACCGATAAACTCATCTTT. It codes for CACVKSWGIGGTDKLIF.

This chain connects TRDV1 to TRDJ1; TRDD3 matches 7 bases. In germline, CDR1 is TSWWSYY, CDR2 QGS. V shed 0 bases and J 0 bases; nucleotides not matched to a gene: 10. This CDR3 region has 18 residues. CDR3 residues: CALGELKTGEKYTDKLIF. CDR3 DNA: TGTGCTCTTGGGGAACTAAAGACTGGGGAGAAGTACACCGATAAACTCATCTTT.

This clone was counted ten times or more. Other DNA sequences within the sample encode an identical CDR3. The chain couples TRDV2 to TRDJ1; D unresolved. CDR3 length: 17 residues. The V and J ends lost 3 bases and 0 bases respectively, with 19 bases between them. The germline V gene encodes CDR1 GEAIGNYY and CDR2 EKD. The CDR3 here is CACDSPPVGKYTDKLIF. CDR3 DNA: TGTGCCTGTGACTCACCGCCGGTGGGAAAATACACCGATAAACTCATCTTT.

This chain joins TRDV1 and TRDJ1; the D gene is possibly TRDD3 (5 bases). The CDR3 has 23 residues. V lost 0 bases to trimming and J lost 0 bases, with 32 bases between them. The germline gives CDR1 TSWWSYY, CDR2 QGS. The CDR3 sequence: CALGELKMWPPPGPRGYTDKLIF. The CDR3 DNA is TGTGCTCTTGGGGAACTAAAGATGTGGCCCCCCCCGGGTCCTCGGGGGTACACCGATAAACTCATCTTT.

The V and J genes are TRDV1 and TRDJ1; D may correspond to TRDD2 or TRDD3 (8 bases each). Germline lookup yields CDR1 TSWWSYY and CDR2 QGS. V gave up 0 bases and J gave up 0 bases, with 29 bases separating them. This CDR3 comprises 22 residues. This CDR3 is CALGELPGKPSYRLGDTDKLIF. Here the CDR3 DNA reads TGTGCTCTTGGGGAACTCCCCGGGAAGCCTTCCTATCGACTGGGGGACACCGATAAACTCATCTTT.

This clone was observed a handful of times. At one boundary the junction diverges from the germline segment, which might be a read error. The chain couples TRDV1 to TRDJ1; tentatively, D is TRDD3 (5 bases). CDR1 TSWWSYY and CDR2 QGS come from the germline V gene. The CDR3 runs 18 residues. CDR3 amino acids: CALGKLLGRGADTDKLIF. The CDR3 DNA reads TGTGCTCTTGGGAAACTACTCGGTCGGGGGGCTGACACCGATAAACTCATCTTT.

The chain couples TRDV1 to TRDJ1; D possibly uses TRDD2 or TRDD3 (5 bases each). Germline CDR1 TSWWSYY, CDR2 QGS. Trimming shortened V by 5 bases and J by 11 bases, and 30 bases separated the two germline ends. This CDR3 has 17 residues. For the CDR3, the DNA is TGTGCTCTTGGGCCCTTCGATTTCCCACTGGTCGAGGGATGGCTCATCTTT. It codes for CALGPFDFPLVEGWLIF.

There are a few counts of this clone. The chain joins TRDV1 to TRDJ1; TRDD3 aligns across 10 bases. From germline, CDR1 is TSWWSYY and CDR2 QGS. The CDR3 contains 18 residues. V was clipped by 2 bases and J by 3 bases; unmatched bases: 12. The CDR3 is CALGEWLPWGIRADKLIF. CDR3 sequence (DNA): TGTGCTCTTGGGGAATGGCTCCCCTGGGGGATAAGGGCCGATAAACTCATCTTT.